This T cell receptor (beta chain) derives from a study of blood T cell repertoires in COVID-19. Study as a whole: Samples taken during acute and convalescent COVID-19 were collected in the United States, Italy and Spain. From T cells, B-cell-depleted T cells, or PBMCs came the material, which was cDNA or gDNA.

Germline-derived CDR1 and CDR2 are SGHNT and YYREEE (reference sequence). V shed 0 bases and J shed 3 bases, with 13 bases lying between them. CDR3 size: 15 residues. Original processing notes: Estimation of nucleated cell counts was performed using reference gene primer amplification. The table came from immunoSEQ multiplex PCR; TCRdb's copy has only in-frame clones and leaves some out. The V and J calls and the clone size are those of that table, but D and trimming were determined from the DNA. The repertoire has about 120,000 clones, roughly 85% of them found once; the top ten carry 1.3% to 1.5%. The sequence was collected from a man between 40 and 49 years old with acute or convalescent COVID-19. The rearrangement joins TRBV5-4 to TRBJ2-7, with D perhaps TRBD2 (5 bases). The specimen sequenced was peripheral blood. CDR3 nucleotide sequence: TGTGCCAGCAGCTTGGGGTCTGGGAGCCACTACGAGCAGTACTTC. This translates into CASSLGSGSHYEQYF.